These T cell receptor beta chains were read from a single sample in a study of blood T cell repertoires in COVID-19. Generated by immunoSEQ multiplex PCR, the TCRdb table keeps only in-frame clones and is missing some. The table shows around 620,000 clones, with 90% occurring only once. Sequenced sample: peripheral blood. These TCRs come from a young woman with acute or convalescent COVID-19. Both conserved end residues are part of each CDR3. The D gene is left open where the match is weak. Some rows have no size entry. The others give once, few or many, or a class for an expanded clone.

CDR3aa: CASSSQTGANEKLFF
CDR3nt: TGTGCCAGCAGCTCCCAGACAGGAGCTAATGAAAAACTGTTTTTT
v_gene: TRBV7-2
abundance: -
d_gene: -
j_gene: TRBJ1-4

CDR3aa: CASSVSGQVPMAEAFF
CDR3nt: TGTGCCAGCAGCGTATCAGGACAGGTACCAATGGCTGAAGCTTTCTTT
v_gene: TRBV9
abundance: -
d_gene: TRBD1
j_gene: TRBJ1-1

CDR3aa: CASSLPATGGGYGYTF
CDR3nt: TGTGCCAGCAGCTTGCCCGCGACAGGGGGAGGCTATGGCTACACCTTC
v_gene: TRBV5-5
abundance: -
d_gene: TRBD1
j_gene: TRBJ1-2

CDR3aa: CASSPQVVYTF
CDR3nt: TGTGCCAGCAGCCCCCAGGTCGTCTACACCTTC
v_gene: TRBV7-2
abundance: -
d_gene: -
j_gene: TRBJ1-2

CDR3aa: CASSYPGQGYGYTF
CDR3nt: TGTGCCAGCAGTTACCCGGGACAGGGATATGGCTACACCTTC
v_gene: TRBV6-2/TRBV6-3
abundance: -
d_gene: TRBD1
j_gene: TRBJ1-2

CDR3aa: CASSSHGGAQETQYF
CDR3nt: TGTGCCAGCAGTTCCCACGGGGGGGCCCAAGAGACCCAGTACTTC
v_gene: TRBV27
abundance: -
d_gene: TRBD2
j_gene: TRBJ2-5

CDR3aa: CASSYRLAGATDTQYF
CDR3nt: TGTGCCAGCAGTTACCGGCTAGCGGGGGCGACAGATACGCAGTATTTT
v_gene: TRBV6-5
abundance: -
d_gene: TRBD2
j_gene: TRBJ2-3

CDR3aa: CASSPRQGPYGYTF
CDR3nt: TGTGCCAGCAGCCCTAGACAGGGTCCCTATGGCTACACCTTC
v_gene: TRBV5-4
abundance: once
d_gene: TRBD1
j_gene: TRBJ1-2

CDR3aa: CASSNGTVSQETPRNTIYF
CDR3nt: TGTGCCAGCAGCAATGGGACTGTCTCCCAAGAGACGCCCCGAAACACCATATATTTT
v_gene: TRBV21-1
abundance: -
d_gene: -
j_gene: TRBJ1-3

CDR3aa: CAISESGAGIYEQYF
CDR3nt: TGTGCCATCAGTGAGTCGGGGGCCGGTATCTACGAGCAGTACTTC
v_gene: TRBV10-3
abundance: -
d_gene: -
j_gene: TRBJ2-7

CDR3aa: CASSLDSTEAFF
CDR3nt: TGTGCCAGCAGCTTAGATAGTACTGAAGCTTTCTTT
v_gene: TRBV11-3
abundance: -
d_gene: -
j_gene: TRBJ1-1

CDR3aa: CASSLGSTGTSGYTF
CDR3nt: TGTGCCAGCAGCTTGGGGTCAACCGGGACATCTGGCTACACCTTC
v_gene: TRBV5-4
abundance: -
d_gene: -
j_gene: TRBJ1-2

CDR3aa: CASSLGRTGTYGYTF
CDR3nt: TGTGCCAGCAGCTTAGGCCGGACAGGGACCTATGGCTACACCTTC
v_gene: TRBV7-6
abundance: -
d_gene: TRBD1
j_gene: TRBJ1-2

CDR3aa: CASSLGLAGKETQYF
CDR3nt: TGTGCCAGCAGCCTCGGACTAGCGGGGAAAGAGACTCAGTACTTC
v_gene: TRBV9
abundance: -
d_gene: TRBD2
j_gene: TRBJ2-5

CDR3aa: CASSVAGHYGYTF
CDR3nt: TGTGCCAGCAGCGTTGCAGGGCACTATGGCTACACCTTC
v_gene: TRBV9
abundance: once
d_gene: -
j_gene: TRBJ1-2

CDR3aa: CASSLLKIAGSRVIHNEQFF
CDR3nt: TGTGCCAGCAGCCTGCTTAAGATAGCGGGGAGCAGGGTCATACACAATGAGCAGTTCTTC
v_gene: TRBV5-5
abundance: -
d_gene: TRBD2
j_gene: TRBJ2-1

CDR3aa: CATSDFALNEQFF
CDR3nt: TGTGCCACCAGTGATTTCGCACTCAATGAGCAGTTCTTC
v_gene: TRBV24-1
abundance: -
d_gene: -
j_gene: TRBJ2-1

CDR3aa: CASSEALREAFF
CDR3nt: TGTGCCAGCAGTGAAGCCCTCCGTGAAGCTTTCTTT
v_gene: TRBV6-1
abundance: -
d_gene: -
j_gene: TRBJ1-1

CDR3aa: CASSDPGHNRFEQYF
CDR3nt: TGTGCCAGCAGTGATCCCGGACATAACCGCTTCGAGCAGTACTTC
v_gene: TRBV2
abundance: once
d_gene: -
j_gene: TRBJ2-7

CDR3aa: CASSMAGPHTF
CDR3nt: TGTGCCAGTAGTATGGCGGGGCCTCACACCTTC
v_gene: TRBV19
abundance: -
d_gene: -
j_gene: TRBJ1-2

CDR3aa: CASSPGTGGNYYGYTF
CDR3nt: TGTGCCAGCAGCCCTGGGACAGGTGGGAATTATTATGGCTACACCTTC
v_gene: TRBV5-8
abundance: -
d_gene: TRBD1
j_gene: TRBJ1-2

CDR3aa: CASSSPAEGVDEAFF
CDR3nt: TGTGCCAGTAGCTCGCCGGCGGAGGGTGTGGATGAAGCTTTCTTT
v_gene: TRBV19
abundance: -
d_gene: -
j_gene: TRBJ1-1

CDR3aa: CASSSRGPIEQYF
CDR3nt: TGTGCCAGCAGCTCCCGTGGCCCGATTGAGCAGTACTTC
v_gene: TRBV7-9
abundance: -
d_gene: -
j_gene: TRBJ2-7

CDR3aa: CARSWKELETRTIEAFF
CDR3nt: TGTGCCAGAAGCTGGAAGGAACTAGAGACGAGAACAATTGAAGCTTTCTTT
v_gene: TRBV5-3
abundance: -
d_gene: -
j_gene: TRBJ1-1

CDR3aa: CASSQIQGADGYTF
CDR3nt: TGTGCCAGCAGCCAGATCCAGGGGGCGGATGGCTACACCTTC
v_gene: TRBV3-1/TRBV3-2
abundance: -
d_gene: TRBD1
j_gene: TRBJ1-2

CDR3aa: CASSSRGEGKRGYTF
CDR3nt: TGTGCCAGCAGCTCACGAGGGGAGGGAAAGAGGGGCTACACCTTC
v_gene: TRBV5-4
abundance: -
d_gene: -
j_gene: TRBJ1-2

CDR3aa: CASSKVGTGCMNTEAFF
CDR3nt: TGTGCCAGCAGCAAAGTGGGAACAGGCTGCATGAACACTGAAGCTTTCTTT
v_gene: TRBV21-1
abundance: -
d_gene: -
j_gene: TRBJ1-1

CDR3aa: CACNPGTVNEKLFF
CDR3nt: TGTGCCTGTAACCCCGGGACAGTTAATGAAAAACTGTTTTTT
v_gene: TRBV30
abundance: -
d_gene: TRBD1
j_gene: TRBJ1-4

CDR3aa: CASRPRDRATDTQYF
CDR3nt: TGTGCCAGCAGACCCCGGGACAGGGCCACAGATACGCAGTATTTT
v_gene: TRBV5-6
abundance: -
d_gene: TRBD1
j_gene: TRBJ2-3

CDR3aa: CAWRHDTNQPQHF
CDR3nt: TGTGCCTGGAGGCACGACACCAATCAGCCCCAGCATTTT
v_gene: TRBV30
abundance: -
d_gene: -
j_gene: TRBJ1-5

CDR3aa: CASSILTAVSGYTF
CDR3nt: TGTGCCAGTAGTATCTTGACGGCGGTGTCTGGCTACACCTTC
v_gene: TRBV19
abundance: -
d_gene: -
j_gene: TRBJ1-2

CDR3aa: CASSEPQGTGDEQYF
CDR3nt: TGTGCCAGCAGTGAACCTCAAGGGACAGGGGACGAGCAGTACTTC
v_gene: TRBV6-1
abundance: -
d_gene: TRBD1
j_gene: TRBJ2-7

CDR3aa: CASSLGGQGSGGYTF
CDR3nt: TGTGCCAGCAGTTTAGGGGGACAGGGGAGTGGTGGCTACACCTTC
v_gene: TRBV27
abundance: -
d_gene: TRBD1
j_gene: TRBJ1-2

CDR3aa: CASSLSHPLAGGRGELFF
CDR3nt: TGTGCCAGCAGTCTATCCCACCCCCTAGCGGGGGGGCGAGGGGAGCTGTTTTTT
v_gene: TRBV6-6
abundance: -
d_gene: TRBD2
j_gene: TRBJ2-2

CDR3aa: CATRDEGQGARYGYTF
CDR3nt: TGTGCCACGAGAGACGAGGGACAGGGGGCGAGGTATGGCTACACCTTC
v_gene: TRBV7-9
abundance: once
d_gene: TRBD1
j_gene: TRBJ1-2

CDR3aa: CASSSGGAGYTGELFF
CDR3nt: TGTGCCAGCAGCTCAGGGGGCGCAGGGTACACCGGGGAGCTGTTTTTT
v_gene: TRBV5-5
abundance: -
d_gene: TRBD1
j_gene: TRBJ2-2

CDR3aa: CASRSDRENQPQHF
CDR3nt: TGTGCCAGCAGATCGGACAGGGAAAATCAGCCCCAGCATTTT
v_gene: TRBV2
abundance: once
d_gene: TRBD1
j_gene: TRBJ1-5

CDR3aa: CASSLTPSDILAQYF
CDR3nt: TGTGCCAGCAGTCTTACGCCTTCGGACATTTTGGCGCAGTATTTT
v_gene: TRBV6-2/TRBV6-3
abundance: -
d_gene: -
j_gene: TRBJ2-3

CDR3aa: CASSERAGGYNEQFF
CDR3nt: TGTGCCAGCAGTGAACGCGCGGGGGGATACAATGAGCAGTTCTTC
v_gene: TRBV6-1
abundance: -
d_gene: TRBD2
j_gene: TRBJ2-1

CDR3aa: CAISPRQGDQPQHF
CDR3nt: TGTGCCATCAGCCCAAGGCAGGGGGATCAGCCCCAGCATTTT
v_gene: TRBV10-3
abundance: -
d_gene: TRBD1
j_gene: TRBJ1-5

CDR3aa: CASSELTGGGQDTEAFF
CDR3nt: TGTGCCAGCAGTGAATTGACAGGGGGAGGGCAGGACACTGAAGCTTTCTTT
v_gene: TRBV25-1
abundance: -
d_gene: TRBD1
j_gene: TRBJ1-1

CDR3aa: CASSVGSGDYNEQFF
CDR3nt: TGTGCCAGCAGCGTAGGAAGCGGAGATTACAATGAGCAGTTCTTC
v_gene: TRBV9
abundance: -
d_gene: -
j_gene: TRBJ2-1

CDR3aa: CASSQDGLIPTYEQYF
CDR3nt: TGTGCCAGCAGCCAAGATGGTCTAATCCCAACCTACGAGCAGTACTTC
v_gene: TRBV14
abundance: -
d_gene: -
j_gene: TRBJ2-7